Each of the 8 T cell receptor beta chains below was sequenced from the same sample in a study of vaccination and CD4 T cells after COVID-19. The treatment denotes: roughly ten-day PBMC culture with coronavirus spike peptide pools or control peptides (ViraFEST assay). Unexposed donor CD4+ T cells predated the COVID-19 pandemic, collected 2011-2018. The Oncomine TCR Beta short-read assay generated sequence data from the DNA of cultured CD4+ T cells. In TCRdb, the PCR reads were re-called with MiXCR into one record per CDR3 protein. The sample lists over 7,500 distinct CDR3 sequences, 45% to 65% seen once, with around an eighth in the top ten. These receptors are not linked to any known antigen. Sequencing used CD4+ T cells from blood, cultured in vitro. Receptors were obtained from a human donor in good health.

The sample holds one count of this clonotype. CDR3 DNA sequence: TGTGCCACCAAAGGGGCAGGCGACACAGATACGCAGTATTTT. This codes for CATKGAGDTDTQYF. The J gene is TRBJ2-3, the V gene TRBV19, with D possibly TRBD1 on 5 matching bases. Trimming shortened V by 10 bases and J by 2 bases, and 16 bases separated the two germline ends. Germline V gives CDR1 LNHDA, CDR2 SQIVND (reference sequence). The CDR3 consists of 14 residues.

This CDR3 is CSVALAGNTGELFF. The CDR3 DNA reads TGCAGCGTTGCTCTAGCGGGAAACACCGGGGAGCTGTTTTTT. The V and J genes are TRBV29-1 and TRBJ2-2, with 9 bases fitting TRBD2. Per germline, CDR1 SQVTM and CDR2 ANQGSEA. Trimming at V came to 4 bases and at J to 2 bases, leaving 2 bases not matched to a gene. The CDR3 contains 14 residues.

The chain is built from TRBV6-1 and TRBJ1-1; maybe TRBD1 (5 bases). This CDR3 has 14 residues. Trimming removed 5 bases from V and 0 bases from J, with 10 bases in between. Germline V CDR1 and CDR2: MNHNS, SASEGT. CDR3 loop: CASSLDSVNTEAFF. The CDR3 bases are TGTGCCAGCAGTCTAGACAGTGTGAACACTGAAGCTTTCTTT.

This clonotype has a handful of counts. The V and J genes are TRBV30 and TRBJ1-6; TRBD1 is a possible D gene (6 bases). Looked up from germline, CDR1 is GTSNPN and CDR2 is SVGIG (reference sequence). CDR3 size: 13 residues. Between the trimmed V and J ends, which lost 1 base and 5 bases, there was a span of 6 bases. Written as DNA, the CDR3 is TGTGCCTGGAGTGAGGGGGATAATTCACCCCTCCACTTT. Protein: CAWSEGDNSPLHF.

The chain is built from TRBV5-1 and TRBJ2-2; D remains ambiguous. CDR1 is SGHRS and CDR2 is YFSETQ in the germline V gene. V was clipped by 2 bases and J by 4 bases, with 12 bases between them. This CDR3 is 15 amino acids long. The CDR3 nucleotides read TGCGCCAGCAGCTTAACGGCGGTTGGCACCGGGGAGCTGTTTTTT. As protein: CASSLTAVGTGELFF.

V and J are TRBV6-2 or TRBV6-3 and TRBJ1-3; tentative D call: TRBD1 (5 bases). The V end was cut by 8 bases, the J end by 0 bases, with 14 bases between. The length of the CDR3 is 15 residues. Germline loops: CDR1 MNHEY, CDR2 SVGEGT. The CDR3 DNA sequence: TGTGCCAGCGGACGAGCGGGGCTCTCTGGAAACACCATATATTTT. Residues: CASGRAGLSGNTIYF.

Only a few counts were recorded for this clonotype. The J gene is TRBJ2-7, the V gene TRBV18, with D perhaps given as TRBD1 or TRBD2 (5 bases each). Germline V CDR1 and CDR2: KGHSH, LQKENI. The CDR3 is 16 residues long. V was shortened by 0 bases and J by 1 base, with 13 bases between the two germline ends. CDR3 DNA: TGTGCCAGCTCACCACCCGGGGACCTTTGGTCCTACGAGCAGTACTTC. It translates to CASSPPGDLWSYEQYF. Filled out from reference TRBV18 and TRBJ2-7, the complete variable domain reads NAGVMQNPRHLVRRRGQEARLRCSPMKGHSHVYWYRQLPEEGLKFMVYLQKENIIDESGMPKERFSAEFPKEGPSILRIQQVVRGDSAAYFCASSPPGDLWSYEQYFGPGTRLTVT.

This clonotype was counted a few times. The V gene is TRBV21-1, the J gene TRBJ2-5. TRBV21-1 is shown as a pseudogene. CDR3 length: 16 amino acids. The chain's CDR3 is CASSKVLGSEQETQYF. The CDR3 DNA is TGTGCCAGCAGCAAAGTGTTGGGATCGGAACAAGAGACCCAGTACTTC.